Following are 32 T cell receptor beta chains from one sample sequenced in a study of post-analysis software for immune sequencing data. Built from TCR beta cDNA, the libraries had unique molecular identifiers in them. TCRdb re-derived calls from the PCR reads in MiXCR, one entry per CDR3 protein. The repertoire includes approximately 690,000 distinct CDR3 sequences, 55% to 60% of them detected once, and about 11% sits in the top ten. For these receptors, no antigen is known. Study-wide points: TRBV5-6, TRBV5-1 and TRBV20-1 belonged to a set of about five TRBV segments that were more frequent in patients than controls.

The material sequenced was blood. The receptors stem from a girl aged 2 to 10 with multiple sclerosis.

The genes are TRBV5-1 and TRBJ1-2; D gene unclear. In germline, CDR1 is SGHRS, CDR2 YFSETQ. V was trimmed by 0 bases and J by 3 bases, leaving 12 bases between them. The CDR3 is made up of 15 amino acids. The CDR3 DNA is TGCGCCAGCAGCTTGGAACAGCGAAAGGACTATGGCTACACCTTC. Translating gives CASSLEQRKDYGYTF.

This clonotype was found a few times. The chain employs TRBV4-1 and TRBJ1-2, with D possibly being TRBD1 (6 bases). The CDR3 sequence is 15 residues long. CDR1 and CDR2 from the germline V gene are MGHRA and YSYEKL. The V end lost 3 bases, the J end lost 4 bases, and 15 bases lay between the germline ends. In DNA, the CDR3 is TGCGCCAGCAGCCAGGTTAGGACAGTCTCCTATGGCTACACCTTC. Translating it yields CASSQVRTVSYGYTF.

The chain links TRBV10-1 to TRBJ2-5; the D is unclear. CDR1 is WNHNN and CDR2 is SYGVQD in the germline V gene (reference sequence). Deletions cut 5 bases from V and 3 bases from J, with 10 bases between. The CDR3 contains 13 residues. The CDR3 coding sequence is TGCGCCAGCAGTCCGACCTTAAAAGAGACCCAGTACTTC. Translation gives CASSPTLKETQYF.

The rearrangement uses TRBV10-3 and TRBJ2-3; 10 bases are a match to TRBD2. CDR1 ENHRY and CDR2 SYGVKD come from the germline V gene. The CDR3 consists of 15 residues. V lost 11 bases and J lost 1; bases outside the gene matches: 9. The CDR3 region is CAVSPSGGGTDTQYF. In DNA, the CDR3 is TGTGCCGTATCGCCCAGCGGGGGGGGCACAGATACGCAGTATTTT.

The chain is built from TRBV5-1 and TRBJ2-7; 9 bases map to TRBD2. The CDR3 has 15 amino acids. Germline values: CDR1 SGHRS, CDR2 YFSETQ. The trim removed 3 bases at V and 2 bases at J, leaving 6 bases unmatched. CDR3 DNA sequence: TGCGCCAGCAGCTCCACTAGCGGGCTTACCTACGAGCAGTACTTC. It yields the protein CASSSTSGLTYEQYF.

The chain combines TRBV6-5 with TRBJ2-5; TRBD1 matches 7 bases. Trimming took 10 bases from V and 2 from J; bases not matched to a gene: 10. The length of the CDR3 is 14 residues. Germline CDR1 is MNHEY and CDR2 is SVGAGI. In DNA, the CDR3 is TGTGCCACCGCTCTAGAGGACAGGCAAGAGACCCAGTACTTC. Translating gives CATALEDRQETQYF.

This sequence joins TRBV24-1 and TRBJ2-7; D is undetermined. Trimming cost V 8 bases and J 2 bases, with 3 bases left between them. CDR3 length equals 10 residues. CDR1 and CDR2 (germline): KGHDR, SFDVKD. This chain's CDR3 is CATTTYEQYF. CDR3 nucleotides: TGTGCCACCACGACCTACGAGCAGTACTTC.

The chain joins TRBV6-5 to TRBJ2-7, with D possibly called TRBD1 or TRBD2 (5 bases each). Looked up from germline, CDR1 is MNHEY and CDR2 is SVGAGI. The germline V and J ends were trimmed by 4 bases and 7 bases, with 20 bases remaining between them. The CDR3 consists of 15 residues. In DNA form, the CDR3 reads TGTGCCAGCAGTTCTAGCAAGAAGGGGCACAATGAGCAGTACTTC. It yields the protein CASSSSKKGHNEQYF.

This chain uses TRBV12-3 or TRBV12-4 with TRBJ1-2; D remains unclear. CDR3 length: 12 amino acids. Trimming left V 5 bases short and J 4 bases short, with 8 bases between. CDR3 residues: CASSTQTYGYTF. The CDR3 DNA reads as TGTGCCAGCAGTACACAGACCTATGGCTACACCTTC.

The chain employs TRBV5-1 and TRBJ1-2, with D uncertain. From germline, CDR1 is SGHRS and CDR2 YFSETQ. This CDR3 comprises 15 residues. V was trimmed by 4 bases and J by 1 base, leaving 14 bases between them. The CDR3 nucleotides read TGCGCCAGCAGCCTGGCAGGCCTCGGTAACTATGGCTACACCTTC. Its protein is CASSLAGLGNYGYTF.

This chain links TRBV5-1 with TRBJ2-6; D possibly matches TRBD1 or TRBD2 (5 bases each). The CDR3 has 22 residues. Germline V CDR1 and CDR2: SGHRS, YFSETQ. Between the trimmed V and J ends, which lost 0 bases and 1 base, there was a span of 26 bases. The CDR3 DNA follows: TGCGCCAGCAGCTTGGATTTCTCGACCCGGCGGGCAGGGCGGTCTGGGGCCAACGTCCTGACTTTC. This gives the protein CASSLDFSTRRAGRSGANVLTF. The full variable domain, with the rest looked up from reference TRBV5-1 and TRBJ2-6, is KAGVTQTPRYLIKTRGQQVTLSCSPISGHRSVSWYQQTPGQGLQFLFEYFSETQRNKGNFPGRFSGRQFSNSRSEMNVSTLELGDSALYLCASSLDFSTRRAGRSGANVLTFGAGSRLTVL.

The V and J genes are TRBV29-1 and TRBJ2-4, with D possibly called TRBD1 or TRBD2 (5 bases each). Germline CDR1 and CDR2: SQVTM and ANQGSEA. The V end lost 3 bases, the J end lost 7 bases, and 13 bases lay between the germline ends. The CDR3 runs to 13 residues. The CDR3 protein is CSVESLGVNIQYF. The CDR3 coding sequence is TGCAGCGTTGAGTCATTGGGGGTCAACATTCAGTACTTC.

This clonotype was observed a single time. The gene calls are TRBV5-6 and TRBJ1-5; no firm D call. The V end lost 1 base, the J end lost 2 bases, and 10 bases lay between the germline ends. The CDR3 length is 15 residues. Germline assignment: CDR1 SGHDT and CDR2 YYEEEE. CDR3 region: CASSLSVRGNQPQHF. The DNA for the CDR3 is TGTGCCAGCAGCTTGTCAGTGAGGGGCAATCAGCCCCAGCATTTT.

This clonotype was found a few times. The rearrangement uses TRBV6-1 and TRBJ1-4; TRBD1 matches at 8 bases. Losses at the gene ends were 7 bases for V and 7 bases for J; bases not matched to a gene: 8. Germline assignment: CDR1 MNHNS and CDR2 SASEGT. The CDR3 is 14 residues long. CDR3: CASTHRGSGEKLFF. CDR3 in DNA: TGTGCCAGCACGCACAGGGGGAGTGGTGAAAAACTGTTTTTT.

This clonotype was detected only a few times. This rearrangement joins TRBV20-1 to TRBJ2-7; possibly TRBD2 for D (6 bases). CDR3 length: 14 residues. Germline CDR1 DFQATT, CDR2 SNEGSKA (reference sequence). V was cut by 4 bases and J by 0 bases, with 13 bases left in between. The CDR3 DNA reads as TGCAGTGCTATGGGGACTCCCCTCTCCTACGAGCAGTACTTC. Translation gives CSAMGTPLSYEQYF.

The gene calls are TRBV30 and TRBJ1-1; D is ambiguous. This CDR3 is built from 11 residues. Deletions cut 7 bases from V and 7 bases from J, with 13 bases between. In germline, CDR1 is GTSNPN, CDR2 SVGIG (reference sequence). DNA for the CDR3: TGTGCCTCCAGCCTGAGTTATGAAGCTTTCTTT. It specifies CASSLSYEAFF.

This chain connects TRBV12-3 or TRBV12-4 to TRBJ2-7; D might be TRBD1 (5 bases). The end of the DNA is better explained by TRBJ2-4, so the J call may be wrong. The CDR3 spans 15 residues. The CDR3 spells CASSRLEGAENIQYF. The DNA for the CDR3 is TGTGCCAGCAGCCGGTTAGAAGGGGCGGAAAACATTCAGTACTTC.

This chain uses TRBV7-7 with TRBJ2-5, with 7 positions matching TRBD1. This CDR3 contains 15 residues. V lost 5 bases, J lost 1 base, and 7 bases stayed unmatched. Per germline, CDR1 SSHAT and CDR2 FNYEAQ (reference sequence). The CDR3 nucleotides read TGTGCCAGCAGCGCCAGGGACAGTCTCCAAGAGACCCAGTACTTC. This codes for CASSARDSLQETQYF. Full variable domain (remainder filled in from reference TRBV7-7 and TRBJ2-5): GAGVSQSPRYKVTKRGQDVTLRCDPISSHATLYWYQQALGQGPEFLTYFNYEAQPDKSGLPSDRFSAERPEGSISTLTIQRTEQRDSAMYRCASSARDSLQETQYFGPGTRLLVL.

The rearrangement joins TRBV6-6 to TRBJ1-2; 10 nucleotides agree with TRBD1. Germline V gene data show CDR1 as MNHNY and CDR2 as SVGAGI (reference sequence). J was trimmed by 4 bases and V by 6 bases; bases with no gene match: 8. The CDR3 runs 15 residues. The CDR3 nucleotides read TGTGCCAGCAGGCCGGGACAGGGGCCCATCTATGGCTACACCTTC. Its protein is CASRPGQGPIYGYTF.

This sequence joins TRBV7-9 and TRBJ2-5; 10 positions match TRBD1. The CDR3 covers 17 residues. J lost 5 bases, V lost 2 bases, and 11 bases had no gene match. Germline V gene data show CDR1 as SEHNR and CDR2 as FQNEAQ (reference sequence). In DNA, the CDR3 is TGTGCCAGCAGCTTATTGAGGGACAGGGGAGTCAGCGAGACCCAGTACTTC. Translated, it gives CASSLLRDRGVSETQYF.

The chain combines TRBV4-3 with TRBJ2-5; D may be TRBD1 (7 bases). The J call may be faulty, since TRBJ2-7 better matches the DNA end. Germline CDR1 LGHNA, CDR2 YSLEER. The CDR3 runs 14 residues. The CDR3 DNA follows: TGCGCCAGCAGCCGAGACAGGGAGGTTTACGAGCAGTACTTC. Translation gives CASSRDREVYEQYF.

The table lists this clonotype with a few counts. V is TRBV20-1 and J is TRBJ2-3; TRBD2 matches 8 bases. J was trimmed by 4 bases and V by 3 bases; bases with no gene match: 12. Germline lookup yields CDR1 DFQATT and CDR2 SNEGSKA (reference sequence). The CDR3 loop spans 16 amino acids. The CDR3 region has the DNA TGCAGTGCTAGTCGGACTAGCAGGTCGTCGGCAGATACGCAGTATTTT. Translation gives CSASRTSRSSADTQYF.

The chain has TRBV6-2 or TRBV6-3 and TRBJ1-1; 7 positions match TRBD1. The CDR3 runs to 14 residues. Germline CDR1 MNHEY, CDR2 SVGEGT. V lost 6 bases to trimming and J lost 4 bases; unmatched junction nucleotides: 8. CDR3 DNA sequence: TGTGCCAGCAGACAGGGGCTGGTGAGCACTGAAGCTTTCTTT. Amino acid sequence: CASRQGLVSTEAFF.

The chain links TRBV11-1 to TRBJ1-2, with TRBD1 matching 7 bases. Losses at the gene ends were 5 bases for V and 12 bases for J; bases not matched to a gene: 6. CDR3 size: 11 residues. In germline, CDR1 is SGHAT, CDR2 FQDESV (reference sequence). As DNA, the CDR3 is TGTGCCAGCAGCCCGGAGGGGGCGAACACCTTC. Its protein product is CASSPEGANTF.

V is TRBV10-3 and J is TRBJ2-6; D ambiguous. V was shortened by 4 bases and J by 1 base, with 8 bases between the two germline ends. The CDR3 is made up of 15 amino acids. Per germline, CDR1 ENHRY and CDR2 SYGVKD. The CDR3 coding sequence is TGTGCCATCAGTGCCAGCCCTTCTGGGGCCAACGTCCTGACTTTC. Protein: CAISASPSGANVLTF.

The DNA for the CDR3 is TGTGCCAGCAGTGAAGTCAGGACAGGCGGGAGAGAGACCCAGTACTTC. Its translation is CASSEVRTGGRETQYF. The J gene is TRBJ2-7, the V gene TRBV2, with D possibly called TRBD1 or TRBD2 (7 bases each). The J call may be wrong; the DNA end is better matched by TRBJ2-5. This CDR3 is 16 amino acids long. Germline values: CDR1 SNHLY, CDR2 FYNNEI.

This clonotype was seen only once. J is TRBJ1-2 and V is TRBV5-1; 7 bases fit TRBD1. V shed 4 bases and J 8 bases; nucleotides not matched to a gene: 20. Germline CDR1 reads SGHRS; CDR2 reads YFSETQ. The CDR3 has 17 residues. CDR3 loop: CASSLNTGASFGEGYTF. In nucleotides, the CDR3 is TGCGCCAGCAGCCTTAATACAGGGGCCAGCTTCGGCGAAGGCTACACCTTC.

V is TRBV27 and J is TRBJ2-1, with D unclear. Germline loops: CDR1 MNHEY, CDR2 SMNVEV (reference sequence). Trimming took 8 bases from V and 0 from J, leaving 11 bases between them. The CDR3 consists of 14 residues. CDR3: CASGRLDSYNEQFF. The CDR3 region has the DNA TGTGCCAGCGGGCGTCTGGACTCCTACAATGAGCAGTTCTTC.

This clonotype has only a few counts. The chain joins TRBV6-2 or TRBV6-3 to TRBJ2-3; no firm D call. Trimming shortened V by 4 bases and J by 2 bases, and 10 bases separated the two germline ends. The CDR3 is 14 residues long. Germline CDR1 and CDR2: MNHEY and SVGEGT. In DNA form, the CDR3 reads TGTGCCAGCAGTTTCTTACAGACCACAGATACGCAGTATTTT. Its protein product is CASSFLQTTDTQYF.

This clonotype was observed a single time. The rearrangement links TRBV15 to TRBJ1-1; D unclear. V was cut by 3 bases and J by 3 bases, with 8 bases left in between. Germline-derived CDR1 and CDR2 are LNHNV and YYDKDF (reference sequence). The CDR3 is made up of 13 amino acids. The CDR3 DNA sequence: TGTGCCACCAGCAGGGAATGGGACACTGAAGCTTTCTTT. Translation: CATSREWDTEAFF.

The sample holds a few counts of this clonotype. The chain carries TRBV13 and TRBJ2-1; D gene unclear. Germline lookup yields CDR1 PRHDT and CDR2 FYEKMQ (reference sequence). V lost 4 bases, J lost 9 bases, and 13 bases lay in between. This CDR3 has 13 residues. CDR3: CASSSLLLVEQFF. CDR3 bases: TGTGCCAGCAGCTCTCTCCTCTTGGTTGAGCAGTTCTTC. The full variable domain, completed using reference TRBV13 and TRBJ2-1, is AAGVIQSPRHLIKEKRETATLKCYPIPRHDTVYWYQQGPGQDPQFLISFYEKMQSDKGSIPDRFSAQQFSDYHSELNMSSLELGDSALYFCASSSLLLVEQFFGPGTRLTVL.

The sample holds many counts of this clonotype. The rearrangement joins TRBV7-8 to TRBJ2-5; D gene ambiguous. This CDR3 has 12 amino acids. The germline V gene encodes CDR1 SGHVS and CDR2 FQNEAQ. The germline V and J ends were trimmed by 9 bases and 0 bases, with 8 bases remaining between them. CDR3 sequence reads: CASSTDQETQYF. CDR3 in DNA: TGTGCCAGTTCGACGGACCAAGAGACCCAGTACTTC.